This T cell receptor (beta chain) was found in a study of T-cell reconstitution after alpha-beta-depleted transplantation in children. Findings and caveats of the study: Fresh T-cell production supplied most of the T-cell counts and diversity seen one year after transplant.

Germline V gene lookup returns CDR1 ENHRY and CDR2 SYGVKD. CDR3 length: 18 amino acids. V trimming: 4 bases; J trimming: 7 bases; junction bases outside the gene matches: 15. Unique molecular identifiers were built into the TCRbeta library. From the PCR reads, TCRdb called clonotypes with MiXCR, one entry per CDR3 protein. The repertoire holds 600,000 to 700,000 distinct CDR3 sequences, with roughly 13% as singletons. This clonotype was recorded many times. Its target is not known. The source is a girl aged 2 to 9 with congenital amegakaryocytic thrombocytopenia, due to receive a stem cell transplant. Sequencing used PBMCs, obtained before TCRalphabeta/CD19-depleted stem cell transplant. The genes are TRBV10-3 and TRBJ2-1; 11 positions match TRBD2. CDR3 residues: CAISAPVTSGIRVNEQFF. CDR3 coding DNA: TGTGCCATCAGTGCCCCGGTGACTAGCGGGATTAGGGTAAATGAGCAGTTCTTC.